This passage covers 23 T cell receptor beta chains from one sample sequenced in a study of sequential checkpoint blockade in melanoma. The sample's treatment: randomized to nivolumab then ipilimumab (arm A) or the reverse (arm B). Method: immunoSEQ multiplex PCR; TCRdb's copy keeps in-frame clones and lacks some. Altogether about 20,000 clones are present, about four fifths being singletons, with the ten largest covering about half. The starting material was CD8+ T cells sorted from blood (inferred from file names), obtained from a patient given nivolumab and ipilimumab in sequence. The receptors stem from a human donor with melanoma.

The chain links TRBV5-1 to TRBJ2-7; D is perhaps TRBD1 (6 bases). The germline V gene has CDR1 SGHRS and CDR2 YFSETQ. This CDR3 spans 13 amino acids. V dropped 5 bases and J dropped 2 bases, with 11 bases sitting between them. In DNA form, the CDR3 reads TGCGCCAGCAGTGAGGACAGCACCTACGAGCAGTACTTC. This encodes CASSEDSTYEQYF.

This chain links TRBV7-2 with TRBJ2-3; no clear D. CDR3 length equals 16 residues. V was pared by 4 bases and J by 2 bases, with 16 bases between. Germline lookup yields CDR1 SGHTA and CDR2 FQGNSA. For the CDR3, the DNA is TGTGCCAGCAGCTCCCATCTACTAACTACCACAGATACGCAGTATTTT. Residues: CASSSHLLTTTDTQYF.

The V call is TRBV9, the J call TRBJ2-2, with D tentatively TRBD1 (5 bases). The CDR3 totals 14 residues. Germline assignment: CDR1 SGDLS and CDR2 YYNGEE. Trimming removed 5 bases from V and 3 bases from J, with 11 bases in between. The CDR3 protein is CASRAGYDTGELFF. The CDR3 nucleotides are TGTGCCAGCAGAGCAGGGTACGACACCGGGGAGCTGTTTTTT.

V and J are TRBV19 and TRBJ2-5; tentative D call: TRBD2 (6 bases). Germline loops: CDR1 LNHDA, CDR2 SQIVND (reference sequence). This CDR3 is 14 amino acids long. Trimming left V 3 bases short and J 4 bases short, with 12 bases between. CDR3 DNA: TGTGCCAGTAGTATTACGGGAGCCCGAGAGACCCAGTACTTC. Translating it yields CASSITGARETQYF.

The J gene is TRBJ1-2, the V gene TRBV15; TRBD1 is a possible D gene (6 bases). V was pared by 0 bases and J by 0 bases, with 11 bases between. The CDR3 is 16 amino acids. Per germline, CDR1 LNHNV and CDR2 YYDKDF (reference sequence). CDR3 amino acids: CATSRDRGHTNYGYTF. Here the CDR3 DNA reads TGTGCCACCAGCAGAGATAGGGGACACACTAACTATGGCTACACCTTC.

This clone was picked up one time. The chain joins TRBV4-2 to TRBJ2-1; D is perhaps TRBD2 (7 bases). The CDR3 sequence is 16 residues long. CDR1 is LGHNA, CDR2 YNFKEQ, per germline. V was cut by 4 bases and J by 5 bases, with 18 bases left in between. CDR3 DNA: TGTGCCAGCAGCCTCCCTGGGGCGGGGGCGCACAATGAGCAGTTCTTC. The encoded protein is CASSLPGAGAHNEQFF.

V is TRBV6-5 and J is TRBJ2-1; tentative D call: TRBD1 (5 bases). The CDR3 is 15 amino acids. Trimming took off 2 bases at V and 3 bases at J, with 11 bases between the two ends. In germline, CDR1 is MNHEY, CDR2 SVGAGI. The CDR3 DNA reads TGTGCCAGCAGTTACGGTCAGGGCGGCTACAATGAGCAGTTCTTC. Protein: CASSYGQGGYNEQFF.

The rearrangement joins TRBV5-5 to TRBJ2-7, with D possibly being TRBD1 (5 bases). Trimming shortened V by 0 bases and J by 6 bases, and 16 bases separated the two germline ends. This CDR3 comprises 15 residues. CDR1 and CDR2 (germline): SGHKS, YYEKEE (reference sequence). DNA of the CDR3: TGTGCCAGCAGCTTGGAACAGGATTACACGGGCGAGCAGTACTTC. As protein: CASSLEQDYTGEQYF.

The chain couples TRBV9 to TRBJ2-5; 7 nucleotides align to TRBD2. V shed 0 bases and J 3 bases; nucleotides not matched to a gene: 5. Germline-derived CDR1 and CDR2 are SGDLS and YYNGEE. This CDR3 has 15 residues. CDR3 loop: CASSVEAGSKETQYF. The DNA for the CDR3 is TGTGCCAGCAGCGTAGAAGCGGGGAGTAAAGAGACCCAGTACTTC.

This clone was observed a handful of times. This rearrangement joins TRBV21-1 to TRBJ2-3; the table's TRBD1 call for D was not verified on the DNA. TRBV21-1 is termed a pseudogene. This CDR3 has 16 residues. CDR3: CASNPLGDRGTHTQYF. The CDR3 DNA is TGTGCCAGCAATCCCTTGGGAGACAGGGGGACACATACGCAGTATTTT.

This chain links TRBV7-8 with TRBJ1-5, with D tentatively TRBD1 (5 bases). This CDR3 has 15 amino acids. CDR1 and CDR2 (germline): SGHVS, FQNEAQ. The V and J ends lost 2 bases and 6 bases respectively, with 14 bases between them. CDR3 sequence: CASSLRRGGGQPQHF. Written as DNA, the CDR3 is TGTGCCAGCAGCTTAAGGCGGGGCGGGGGTCAGCCCCAGCATTTT.

V and J are TRBV7-9 and TRBJ2-1; 14 bases agree with TRBD2. This CDR3 has 17 residues. The J segment lost 4 bases and the V segment lost 4 bases, leaving 6 bases of the junction unmatched. Germline V gene lookup returns CDR1 SEHNR and CDR2 FQNEAQ (reference sequence). The CDR3 nucleotides are TGTGCCAGCAGCTATGGGACTAGCGGGGGCCCATACAATGAGCAGTTCTTC. Translating it yields CASSYGTSGGPYNEQFF.

DNA of the CDR3: TGCGCCAGCAGCCAAGATTGGGTTCGGGACAGGGTTAATTCACCCCTCCACTTT. Protein sequence: CASSQDWVRDRVNSPLHF. The chain recombines TRBV4-3 with TRBJ1-6, with TRBD1 matching 9 bases. The CDR3 contains 18 residues. The V gene end was trimmed by 0 bases and the J gene end by 6 bases; junction bases not matched to a gene: 9. Germline V gene lookup returns CDR1 LGHNA and CDR2 YSLEER.

J is TRBJ1-2 and V is TRBV5-6, with D tentatively TRBD1 (5 bases). V lost 0 bases to trimming and J lost 2 bases, with 11 bases between them. This CDR3 contains 15 residues. CDR1 and CDR2 from the germline V gene are SGHDT and YYEEEE. For the CDR3, the DNA is TGTGCCAGCAGCTTGGGACAGTACCAGAACTATGGCTACACCTTC. This encodes CASSLGQYQNYGYTF.

The rearrangement links TRBV4-1 to TRBJ2-7, with a possible D match to TRBD2 (5 bases). CDR3 length: 14 residues. Germline V gene data show CDR1 as MGHRA and CDR2 as YSYEKL. The ends were cut back, 0 bases at V and 0 bases at J, with 6 bases in the middle. CDR3 sequence (DNA): TGCGCCAGCAGCCAAGATACTAGCTCCTACGAGCAGTACTTC. Translated, it gives CASSQDTSSYEQYF.

Concerning this clone itself: Other nucleotide sequences from this sample produce the same CDR3. This chain uses TRBV5-4 with TRBJ2-1, with 9 nucleotides matching TRBD2. Germline values: CDR1 SGHNT, CDR2 YYREEE (reference sequence). The CDR3 length is 15 residues. The trim removed 2 bases at V and 4 bases at J, leaving 4 bases unmatched. The CDR3 DNA sequence: TGTGCCAGCAGCTTTGTAGCGGGGGCTTACAATGAGCAGTTCTTC. Translating it yields CASSFVAGAYNEQFF. The full variable domain, completed using reference TRBV5-4 and TRBJ2-1, is ETGVTQSPTHLIKTRGQQVTLRCSSQSGHNTVSWYQQALGQGPQFIFQYYREEENGRGNFPPRFSGLQFPNYSSELNVNALELDDSALYLCASSFVAGAYNEQFFGPGTRLTVL.

The rearrangement uses TRBV9 and TRBJ1-2, with D possibly matching TRBD1 (6 bases). The CDR3 covers 14 residues. The V end lost 0 bases, the J end lost 4 bases, and 10 bases lay between the germline ends. CDR1 SGDLS and CDR2 YYNGEE come from the germline V gene. The CDR3 here is CASSVGGLSYGYTF. The CDR3 DNA follows: TGTGCCAGCAGCGTAGGGGGGCTGTCCTATGGCTACACCTTC.

The rearrangement uses TRBV28 and TRBJ2-1, with 14 bases lining up with TRBD2. Germline CDR1 MDHEN, CDR2 SYDVKM. This CDR3 has 19 residues. V dropped 3 bases and J dropped 1; count of bases not matched to a gene: 8. The CDR3 sequence is CASSFPTSGGGLSYNEQFF. CDR3 DNA: TGTGCCAGCAGTTTCCCGACTAGCGGGGGGGGCCTATCCTACAATGAGCAGTTCTTC. Looking up the rest from reference TRBV28 and TRBJ2-1 gives the full variable domain: DVKVTQSSRYLVKRTGEKVFLECVQDMDHENMFWYRQDPGLGLRLIYFSYDVKMKEKGDIPEGYSVSREKKERFSLILESASTNQTSMYLCASSFPTSGGGLSYNEQFFGPGTRLTVL.

The chain is built from TRBV30 and TRBJ2-3; D is possibly TRBD1 (8 bases). The ends were cut back, 2 bases at V and 3 bases at J, with 12 bases in the middle. The CDR3 is made up of 14 amino acids. CDR1 and CDR2 from the germline V gene are GTSNPN and SVGIG (reference sequence). CDR3 loop: CAWSTQGGTDTQYF. The CDR3, as DNA: TGTGCCTGGAGTACACAGGGGGGGACAGATACGCAGTATTTT.

V usage is TRBV21-1 and J usage is TRBJ2-1; the listed D gene, TRBD2, was not tested against the DNA. TRBV21-1 is given as a pseudogene. The CDR3 spans 15 residues. Written as DNA, the CDR3 is TGTGCCAGCATCCGACCGCGGGGTTTTTACAATGAGCAGTTCTTC. Encoded protein: CASIRPRGFYNEQFF.

The chain recombines TRBV9 with TRBJ1-2; TRBD1 matches 7 bases. Trimming took 4 bases from V and 2 from J; bases not matched to a gene: 5. The CDR3 length is 14 residues. CDR1 and CDR2 from the germline V gene are SGDLS and YYNGEE. CDR3 DNA: TGTGCCAGCAGCACAGGACAGGTCAACTATGGCTACACCTTC. Its translation is CASSTGQVNYGYTF.

The rearrangement joins TRBV9 to TRBJ1-2; D may be TRBD1 (6 bases). V was pared by 0 bases and J by 5 bases, with 17 bases between. The length of the CDR3 is 16 residues. In germline, CDR1 is SGDLS, CDR2 YYNGEE. The CDR3 loop reads CASSVAPGHSTYGYTF. Here the CDR3 DNA reads TGTGCCAGCAGCGTAGCTCCGGGACACAGCACGTATGGCTACACCTTC.

The V gene is TRBV7-8, the J gene TRBJ1-1; D is possibly TRBD1 (5 bases). The germline V gene has CDR1 SGHVS and CDR2 FQNEAQ. Trimming removed 5 bases at V and 6 bases at J, with 16 bases between. The CDR3 is made up of 14 amino acids. This CDR3 is CASSKTALGSEAFF. Here the CDR3 DNA reads TGTGCCAGCAGCAAGACAGCTTTAGGCTCTGAAGCTTTCTTT.